These 21 T cell receptor beta chains were all obtained from the same sample, sequenced in a study of identical twins. TCRdb itself ran the 5' RACE reads through MiXCR, one entry per CDR3 protein. The sample shows around 480,000 distinct CDR3 sequences, around 15% of them seen only once. This sample also appeared in a second study, on yellow fever vaccine responses in identical twins.

The sequenced sample was CD4+ T cells sorted from blood. The receptors originated from a woman aged 18-29 years in good health.

The CDR3 bases are TGCGCCAGCAAGTTACAGCACATGAACACTGAAGCTTTCTTT. It is translated as CASKLQHMNTEAFF. The chain is built from TRBV5-1 and TRBJ1-1; D is ambiguous. There are 14 residues in the CDR3. Germline CDR1 reads SGHRS; CDR2 reads YFSETQ. Trimming stripped 6 bases from V and 0 bases from J, with 12 bases between.

A few counts support this clonotype. This chain links TRBV14 with TRBJ2-4, with TRBD1 as a possible D gene (5 bases). CDR1 SGHDN and CDR2 FVKESK come from the germline V gene. Trimming removed 0 bases from V and 2 bases from J, with 14 bases in between. The CDR3 totals 17 residues. The CDR3 sequence is CASSQDFQDISKNIQYF. CDR3 sequence (DNA): TGTGCCAGCAGCCAAGATTTCCAGGACATCTCCAAAAACATTCAGTACTTC.

V and J are TRBV20-1 and TRBJ2-3, with 12 bases identical to TRBD2. The J segment lost 1 base and the V segment lost 5 bases, leaving 13 bases of the junction unmatched. CDR1 and CDR2 from the germline V gene are DFQATT and SNEGSKA (reference sequence). There are 18 residues in the CDR3. The CDR3 sequence is CSAERGLAGPLGTDTQYF. The CDR3 coding sequence is TGCAGTGCTGAACGGGGACTAGCGGGCCCCTTGGGCACAGATACGCAGTATTTT.

V gene TRBV4-3 combines with J gene TRBJ2-3; no definite D call. Germline V lookup: CDR1 LGHNA, CDR2 YSLEER. The CDR3 length is 16 residues. V lost 0 bases and J 0 bases, leaving 10 bases between the germline ends. The CDR3 coding sequence is TGCGCCAGCAGCCAAGATGGGGTGGGTAGCACAGATACGCAGTATTTT. It yields the protein CASSQDGVGSTDTQYF.

V usage is TRBV7-2 and J usage is TRBJ2-1, with TRBD2 matching over 7 bases. CDR3 length equals 14 residues. The germline V gene encodes CDR1 SGHTA and CDR2 FQGNSA. V dropped 6 bases and J dropped 4; count of bases not matched to a gene: 6. CDR3 coding DNA: TGTGCCAGCAGACTCGGGGGGAAATACAATGAGCAGTTCTTC. This sequence encodes CASRLGGKYNEQFF.

The chain is built from TRBV7-9 and TRBJ1-5; no clear D. Germline assignment: CDR1 SEHNR and CDR2 FQNEAQ (reference sequence). V was pared by 0 bases and J by 0 bases, with 12 bases between. CDR3 size: 17 residues. The CDR3, as DNA: TGTGCCAGCAGCTTAGCGCTGTCAGGCCTTAGCAATCAGCCCCAGCATTTT. It specifies CASSLALSGLSNQPQHF.

This clonotype was seen at least ten times. J is TRBJ2-7 and V is TRBV7-2, with D perhaps given as TRBD1 or TRBD2 (5 bases each). The CDR3 loop spans 14 amino acids. Germline CDR1 and CDR2: SGHTA and FQGNSA. V gave up 2 bases and J gave up 7 bases, with 15 bases separating them. The CDR3 DNA reads TGTGCCAGCAGCTTACTCGGGGCCACGGGAGAGCAGTACTTC. Translated: CASSLLGATGEQYF.

The chain employs TRBV2 and TRBJ2-7; TRBD2 agrees at 7 bases. This CDR3 comprises 14 residues. Trimming cost V 8 bases and J 12 bases; bases outside gene matches: 19. Looked up from germline, CDR1 is SNHLY and CDR2 is FYNNEI. This chain's CDR3 is CASVSRTSNQTRYF. CDR3 bases: TGTGCCAGCGTTTCCAGGACTAGTAATCAAACGCGGTACTTC.

V and J are TRBV20-1 and TRBJ2-2; 7 nucleotides agree with TRBD1. The CDR3 is 14 amino acids. The germline V gene encodes CDR1 DFQATT and CDR2 SNEGSKA (reference sequence). Unmatched junction bases numbered 6, after V lost 2 bases and J lost 6 bases. CDR3 sequence: CSARNTQGSGELFF. CDR3 DNA sequence: TGCAGTGCTAGAAATACACAGGGGTCCGGGGAGCTGTTTTTT.

The V gene is TRBV19, the J gene TRBJ1-6; D is perhaps TRBD1 (5 bases). CDR1 is LNHDA and CDR2 is SQIVND in the germline V gene (reference sequence). The CDR3 contains 14 residues. V lost 3 bases to trimming and J lost 7 bases, with 10 bases between them. The chain's CDR3 is CASSITRANSPLHF. The CDR3, as DNA: TGTGCCAGTAGTATCACCAGGGCCAATTCACCCCTCCACTTT.

The chain uses TRBV12-3 or TRBV12-4 and TRBJ2-7; TRBD1 matches 10 bases. The V gene end was trimmed by 6 bases and the J gene end by 3 bases; junction bases not matched to a gene: 5. The CDR3 consists of 14 residues. CDR3 DNA: TGTGCCAGCAGGAGACAGGGGGCGATCTACGAGCAGTACTTC. Amino acid sequence: CASRRQGAIYEQYF.

The table lists this clonotype with many counts. V usage is TRBV5-1 and J usage is TRBJ2-7; D is possibly TRBD1 (5 bases). V lost 2 bases and J lost 2, with 17 bases in between. This CDR3 comprises 16 residues. The V gene's germline CDR1 is SGHRS and CDR2 YFSETQ. Here the CDR3 DNA reads TGCGCCAGCAGCTTCCCTACCCAGGGCTACCCCTACGAGCAGTACTTC. This encodes CASSFPTQGYPYEQYF.

In its sample, this clonotype was seen a few times. J is TRBJ2-4 and V is TRBV20-1; D may match TRBD1 or TRBD2 (5 bases each). Germline V gene sequence: CDR1 DFQATT, CDR2 SNEGSKA (reference sequence). The CDR3 length is 15 residues. Deletions cut 4 bases from V and 6 bases from J, with 19 bases between. Written as DNA, the CDR3 is TGCAGTGCTACCTCTCCCGGGACCTCCACAAACATTCAGTACTTC. Its translation: CSATSPGTSTNIQYF.

This clonotype was found a few times. J is TRBJ1-4 and V is TRBV12-3 or TRBV12-4; D is ambiguous. V gave up 2 bases and J gave up 4 bases, with 5 bases separating them. This CDR3 has 13 amino acids. In nucleotides, the CDR3 is TGTGCCAGCAGTTTAAGGGTTAATGAAAAACTGTTTTTT. This codes for CASSLRVNEKLFF.

This clonotype came up many times. V gene TRBV5-6 combines with J gene TRBJ2-3, with D tentatively TRBD1 (6 bases). The V gene's germline CDR1 is SGHDT and CDR2 YYEEEE. The CDR3 loop spans 16 amino acids. V was shortened by 0 bases and J by 2 bases, with 13 bases between the two germline ends. CDR3 in DNA: TGTGCCAGCAGCTTGGCGATGGGGGCACTCACAGATACGCAGTATTTT. This translates into CASSLAMGALTDTQYF.

The rearrangement joins TRBV20-1 to TRBJ2-1; D not resolved. V was trimmed by 8 bases and J by 4 bases, leaving 9 bases between them. The CDR3 contains 11 residues. CDR1 is DFQATT and CDR2 is SNEGSKA in the germline V gene (reference sequence). The CDR3, as DNA: TGCAGTCCCCCCCTATACAATGAGCAGTTCTTC. Amino acids: CSPPLYNEQFF.

This clonotype was seen only a few times. The V gene is TRBV6-5, the J gene TRBJ2-7, with 11 nucleotides matching TRBD1. This CDR3 is 16 amino acids long. CDR1 and CDR2 (germline): MNHEY, SVGAGI. V lost 2 bases and J lost 4; bases outside the gene matches: 7. The CDR3, as DNA: TGTGCCAGCAGTTACGCCAGGACAGGGGGCTTTTACGAGCAGTACTTC. Protein: CASSYARTGGFYEQYF.

This clonotype turned up a few times. V usage is TRBV29-1 and J usage is TRBJ2-5; 8 nucleotides match TRBD1. This CDR3 region has 15 residues. The V gene's germline CDR1 is SQVTM and CDR2 ANQGSEA. With 6 bases clipped from V and 5 bases from J, the junction kept 14 bases outside the gene matches. The CDR3 DNA sequence: TGCAGCGTACGAGGAGACCGACAGGGGTGGGAGACCCAGTACTTC. Translation: CSVRGDRQGWETQYF.

This clonotype was observed a handful of times. In DNA, the CDR3 is TGTGCCAGCAGTGTACAGGGGTTCAATCAGCCCCAGCATTTT. It specifies CASSVQGFNQPQHF. The chain uses TRBV2 and TRBJ1-5; 7 bases are a match to TRBD1. This CDR3 has 14 amino acids. The trim removed 4 bases at V and 3 bases at J, leaving 3 bases unmatched. CDR1 is SNHLY and CDR2 is FYNNEI in the germline V gene. Together with reference TRBV2 and TRBJ1-5, the CDR3 gives the full variable domain: EPEVTQTPSHQVTQMGQEVILRCVPISNHLYFYWYRQILGQKVEFLVSFYNNEISEKSEIFDDQFSVERPDGSNFTLKIRSTKLEDSAMYFCASSVQGFNQPQHFGDGTRLSIL.

V gene TRBV24-1 combines with J gene TRBJ2-4; the D gene is possibly TRBD2 (6 bases). The length of the CDR3 is 20 residues. The ends were cut back, 1 base at V and 8 bases at J, with 29 bases in the middle. CDR1 is KGHDR, CDR2 SFDVKD, per germline. This CDR3 reads CATSDFQEWASPLRRDIQYF. The DNA for the CDR3 is TGTGCCACCAGTGATTTTCAGGAGTGGGCCTCTCCTTTGAGGAGGGACATTCAGTACTTC.

This sequence joins TRBV2 and TRBJ2-7; no clear D gene. This CDR3 region has 13 residues. Trimming took off 6 bases at V and 3 bases at J, with 12 bases between the two ends. Germline CDR1 reads SNHLY; CDR2 reads FYNNEI. This chain's CDR3 is CASRDNLLYEQYF. CDR3 DNA sequence: TGTGCCAGCAGGGATAACCTGCTCTACGAGCAGTACTTC.